This paragraph covers one T cell receptor (beta chain) sequence. The germline gene is not matched at one end of the junction; a read error may be the cause. This entry is derived from a study of blood T cell repertoires in COVID-19. For the study at large: COVID-19 samples, acute and convalescent, were from the United States, Italy and Spain. PBMCs, B-cell-depleted T cells, or T cells were the source of the cDNA or gDNA that made up the material.

Original processing methods: Reference gene primer amplification gave estimated nucleated cell counts. Assay: immunoSEQ multiplex PCR; the TCRdb copy retains only in-frame clones and omits some. The V and J calls and the clone size are those of that table, but D and trimming were determined from the DNA. The data hold about 74,000 clones, with 75% to 85% observed a single time. The V gene's germline CDR1 is MNHNS and CDR2 SASEGT. The CDR3 extends over 15 amino acids. The chain links TRBV6-1 to TRBJ2-7, with a weak D call TRBD2 (5 bases). The clonotype was recovered from a human donor in a cohort sampled during active COVID-19. Sequenced sample: peripheral blood. The CDR3 reads CASREVAQSSYEQYF. The CDR3 DNA reads as TGTGCCAGCAGGGAAGTAGCGCAAAGCTCCTACGAGCAGTACTTC.